This T cell receptor beta chain emerged from a study of T-cell memory formation after mild COVID-19. Overall study: TCR clusters were mostly confined to one donor each.

TCRdb reprocessed the 5' RACE reads via MiXCR and lists one record per CDR3 protein. Found here are just over 400,000 distinct CDR3 sequences, more than 20% of them singletons; the top ten hold 10% to 15%. V gave up 6 bases and J gave up 4 bases; unmatched junction bases: 28. CDR1 and CDR2 (germline): MNHEY, SVGEGT. This CDR3 is built from 21 residues. This clonotype originated in an adult woman who had mild COVID-19 (a few samples of this study predate the infection). Cell type and time point are not known. The sample taken for sequencing was PBMCs or a T cell subset sorted from them (not recorded which). This chain connects TRBV6-2 or TRBV6-3 to TRBJ1-1; 8 bases are shared with TRBD1. The CDR3 DNA reads TGTGCCAGCAGCCACGACGTCGTGCGGGTATACAGGGGGAATAGGGGCACTGAAGCTTTCTTT. Amino acids: CASSHDVVRVYRGNRGTEAFF.